These 10 T cell receptor beta chains came from one sample sequenced in a study of blood T cells in healthy people across ages (dated by TCRdb to the mid-2010s). The library was obtained by 5' RACE. TCRdb shows the sequencer as Illumina HiSeq 2500. A second PCR of roughly 6 to 11 cycles was run with a J-beta primer mix and a sample-barcoded 5' primer. TCRdb passed the public sequencing reads through fastp at Q25 and MiXCR, retaining productive beta sequences. CDR3 protein sequences are deduplicated, and each keeps its most common genes and DNA. The sample contains more than 700,000 distinct CDR3 sequences, less than 70% of them found a single time. The ten largest clones take up roughly 40% of the sample. Sequencing was done on a sample of blood. The receptors derive from a man older than 75 in good health.

The chain links TRBV20-1 to TRBJ1-5; possibly TRBD1 for D (5 bases). From germline, CDR1 is DFQATT and CDR2 SNEGSKA (reference sequence). The CDR3 length is 15 residues. V was shortened by 2 bases and J by 0 bases, with 11 bases between the two germline ends. DNA of the CDR3: TGCAGTGCTAGACGCGGGGGGAATAGCAATCAGCCCCAGCATTTT. Encoded protein: CSARRGGNSNQPQHF.

The chain has TRBV15 and TRBJ2-1; 12 bases are shared with TRBD2. V was clipped by 8 bases and J by 6 bases; unmatched bases: 2. Germline V gene data show CDR1 as LNHNV and CDR2 as YYDKDF (reference sequence). There are 13 residues in the CDR3. The CDR3 DNA reads TGTGCCACCGGACTAGCGGGACCCAATGAGCAGTTCTTC. It translates to CATGLAGPNEQFF.

There are a few counts of this clonotype. This rearrangement joins TRBV21-1 to TRBJ2-1; the D segment call TRBD2 is taken from the table without a DNA check. TRBV21-1 is classified as a pseudogene. The CDR3 runs 20 residues. CDR3 DNA: TGTGCCAGCAGCAAAGAGATCCCCCCCACTGGCCTAGCGGGTGACAATGAGCAGTTCTTC. It yields the protein CASSKEIPPTGLAGDNEQFF.

This clonotype was picked up a small number of times. The rearrangement uses TRBV20-1 and TRBJ2-7, with D unresolved. Germline-derived CDR1 and CDR2 are DFQATT and SNEGSKA (reference sequence). The germline V and J ends were trimmed by 3 bases and 0 bases, with 9 bases remaining between them. The CDR3 loop spans 13 amino acids. CDR3: CSASEPSSYEQYF. CDR3 in DNA: TGCAGTGCTAGTGAGCCGAGCTCCTACGAGCAGTACTTC.

This clonotype came up a few times. The chain uses TRBV5-1 and TRBJ2-3, with 9 bases matching TRBD2. The germline V gene encodes CDR1 SGHRS and CDR2 YFSETQ. Trimming took 2 bases from V and 6 from J; bases not matched to a gene: 10. The CDR3 runs to 16 residues. Here the CDR3 reads CASSFGGTSLPDTQYF. The CDR3 DNA sequence: TGCGCCAGCAGCTTCGGGGGGACTAGCCTTCCGGATACGCAGTATTTT.

This clonotype turned up a few times. CDR3 loop: CASSLPDSSSYEQYF. As DNA, the CDR3 is TGTGCCAGCAGCCTTCCGGACAGCAGCTCCTACGAGCAGTACTTC. The J gene is TRBJ2-7, the V gene TRBV28, with D possibly TRBD1 on 6 matching bases. The length of the CDR3 is 15 residues. CDR1 and CDR2 (germline): MDHEN, SYDVKM. Trimming took off 6 bases at V and 0 bases at J, with 15 bases between the two ends.

The chain is built from TRBV27 and TRBJ2-7, with D uncertain. CDR1 is MNHEY, CDR2 SMNVEV, per germline (reference sequence). Trimming took off 2 bases at V and 6 bases at J, with 17 bases between the two ends. This CDR3 contains 15 residues. Written as DNA, the CDR3 is TGTGCCAGCAGTTTAAATTCAGGATGTCTCGGCGAGCAGTACTTC. It yields the protein CASSLNSGCLGEQYF.

This clonotype was seen a single time. The chain links TRBV6-1 to TRBJ2-7; 7 bases line up with TRBD1. Germline-derived CDR1 and CDR2 are MNHNS and SASEGT. The CDR3 has 14 residues. V shed 2 bases and J 4 bases; nucleotides not matched to a gene: 5. The CDR3 reads CASSEPSTGYEQYF. The CDR3 bases are TGTGCCAGCAGTGAACCTTCGACAGGGTACGAGCAGTACTTC.

V gene TRBV5-1 combines with J gene TRBJ2-5; no clear D gene. V was pared by 2 bases and J by 11 bases, with 22 bases between. The CDR3 is made up of 15 amino acids. CDR1 SGHRS and CDR2 YFSETQ come from the germline V gene. Written as DNA, the CDR3 is TGCGCCAGCAGCTTAGACCCAAGCACGAGGAATGAGCAGTACTTC. Residues: CASSLDPSTRNEQYF.

In regard to this clonotype: The junction does not match germline at one end; this may be a read error. The V and J genes are TRBV29-1 and TRBJ2-1, with a weak D call TRBD2 (5 bases). Germline CDR1 is SQVTM and CDR2 is ANQGSEA. The CDR3 runs to 11 residues. Written as DNA, the CDR3 is TGCAGCGTTGGGCTAGCAGGTGAGCAGGTCTTC. Translated, it gives CSVGLAGEQVF.